The rows below give T cell receptor beta chains drawn from one sample of a study of T-cell memory formation after mild COVID-19. Each CDR3 protein is one row after TCRdb ran MiXCR on the 5' RACE reads. The sample contains about 150,000 distinct CDR3 sequences, almost 25% of which appear only once. Sequenced sample: PBMCs or a T cell subset sorted from them (not recorded which). All receptors come from an adult woman who had mild COVID-19 (a few samples of this study predate the infection). Cell type and time point are not known. Each CDR3 is given with its conserved first and last residue. The order of the fields is CDR3 DNA, CDR3 protein, D gene, clone size, V gene, J gene. D genes are given only for firm matches. Rows may omit the clone size; those that give it use once, few, many or a size class.

CDR3nt: TGTGCCAGCAGCTCCAGGGGCTACGAGCAGTACTTC; CDR3aa: CASSSRGYEQYF; d_gene: -; abundance: few; v_gene: TRBV7-9; j_gene: TRBJ2-7
CDR3nt: TGTGCCAGCAGTCTCCGGGACACGGCCTACAATGAGCAGTTCTTC; CDR3aa: CASSLRDTAYNEQFF; d_gene: -; abundance: -; v_gene: TRBV6-4; j_gene: TRBJ2-1
CDR3nt: TGTGCCAGTAGTATGAGGGACAACAGATACGAGCAGTACTTC; CDR3aa: CASSMRDNRYEQYF; d_gene: -; abundance: -; v_gene: TRBV19; j_gene: TRBJ2-7
CDR3nt: TGTGCCACCAGTGATTCACAGGGATTATCGCTCGGATGGCAGTTCTTC; CDR3aa: CATSDSQGLSLGWQFF; d_gene: -; abundance: -; v_gene: TRBV24-1; j_gene: TRBJ2-1
CDR3nt: TGCAGTGCTAGACCGGGACTAGCGGGGGTGGGCACCTACAATGAGCAGTTCTTC; CDR3aa: CSARPGLAGVGTYNEQFF; d_gene: TRBD2; abundance: -; v_gene: TRBV20-1; j_gene: TRBJ2-1
CDR3nt: TGTGCCTGGAGTGTAAGTGGGGTCGAGCAGTACTTC; CDR3aa: CAWSVSGVEQYF; d_gene: -; abundance: -; v_gene: TRBV30; j_gene: TRBJ2-7
CDR3nt: TGTGCCAGCAGTGAACTAGGGGCGGGGGGTTACTACGAGCAGTACTTC; CDR3aa: CASSELGAGGYYEQYF; d_gene: TRBD2; abundance: -; v_gene: TRBV25-1; j_gene: TRBJ2-7
CDR3nt: TGTGCCACCAGCAGAGACAAGACCGGGGCGTGGGGGACCCAGTACTTC; CDR3aa: CATSRDKTGAWGTQYF; d_gene: -; abundance: few; v_gene: TRBV15; j_gene: TRBJ2-5
CDR3nt: TGCAGTGCTAGCTACAGCCTTAGCTCCTACGAGCAGTACTTC; CDR3aa: CSASYSLSSYEQYF; d_gene: -; abundance: -; v_gene: TRBV20-1; j_gene: TRBJ2-7
CDR3nt: TGTGCCACCAGTGTGGGAAAGGGCAGAGACTACGAGCAGTACTTC; CDR3aa: CATSVGKGRDYEQYF; d_gene: -; abundance: -; v_gene: TRBV24-1; j_gene: TRBJ2-7
CDR3nt: TGTGCCAGCAGCTTAGGTGCCGCTGAAGCTTTCTTT; CDR3aa: CASSLGAAEAFF; d_gene: -; abundance: -; v_gene: TRBV7-9; j_gene: TRBJ1-1
CDR3nt: TGTGCCAGCAGCTTCCACGACGGGCAGCCCCAGCATTTT; CDR3aa: CASSFHDGQPQHF; d_gene: -; abundance: -; v_gene: TRBV7-2; j_gene: TRBJ1-5
CDR3nt: TGTGCCAGCAGCGGAGACAGGGGGACGAACACCGGGGAGCTGTTTTTT; CDR3aa: CASSGDRGTNTGELFF; d_gene: TRBD1; abundance: medium-sized; v_gene: TRBV9; j_gene: TRBJ2-2
CDR3nt: TGTGCCAGCAGCTTAGCGCCTAGCGGGACGAACACCGGGGAGCTGTTTTTT; CDR3aa: CASSLAPSGTNTGELFF; d_gene: TRBD2; abundance: few; v_gene: TRBV13; j_gene: TRBJ2-2
CDR3nt: TGTGCCAGCAGCCAACAGGAGAACACTGAAGCTTTCTTT; CDR3aa: CASSQQENTEAFF; d_gene: -; abundance: -; v_gene: TRBV6-2/TRBV6-3; j_gene: TRBJ1-1
CDR3nt: TGTGCCAGCAGTGTAGCGGGGGAAGAGACCCAGTACTTC; CDR3aa: CASSVAGEETQYF; d_gene: TRBD2; abundance: few; v_gene: TRBV12-3/TRBV12-4; j_gene: TRBJ2-5
CDR3nt: TGTGCCAGCAGCCAAGGGGGACCATCCTACGAGCAGTACTTC; CDR3aa: CASSQGGPSYEQYF; d_gene: -; abundance: -; v_gene: TRBV4-2; j_gene: TRBJ2-7